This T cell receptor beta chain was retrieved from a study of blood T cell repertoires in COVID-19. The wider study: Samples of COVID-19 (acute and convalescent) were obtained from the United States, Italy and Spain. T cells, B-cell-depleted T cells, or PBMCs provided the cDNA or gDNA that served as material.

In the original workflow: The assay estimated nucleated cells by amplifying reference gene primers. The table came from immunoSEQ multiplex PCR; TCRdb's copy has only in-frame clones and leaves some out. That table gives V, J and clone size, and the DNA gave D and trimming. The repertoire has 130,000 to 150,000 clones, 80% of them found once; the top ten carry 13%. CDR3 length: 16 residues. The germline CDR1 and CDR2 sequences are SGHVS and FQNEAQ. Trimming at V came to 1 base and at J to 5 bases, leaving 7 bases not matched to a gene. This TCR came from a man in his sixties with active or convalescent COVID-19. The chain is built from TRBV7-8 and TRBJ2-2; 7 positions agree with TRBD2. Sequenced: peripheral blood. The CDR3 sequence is CASSLVLAEMTGELFF. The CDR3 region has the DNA TGTGCCAGCAGCTTAGTTCTAGCGGAGATGACCGGGGAGCTGTTTTTT.